In its sample, the clone carrying this TCR beta chain was seen a few times. Its specificity is unknown. The data were taken from a study of cytomegalovirus exposure and HLA in healthy donors. Study-wide background: It was reported in a later analysis that the roughly 120 validation repertoires used the same platform as the 550 to 800 first-cohort repertoires. Broader study findings: Rarity marked most TCR sequences, yet some public TCRs occurred in many donors. Reported performance of the classifier showed diagnosis of cytomegalovirus status with high specificity and sensitivity.

Germline CDR1 reads MDHEN; CDR2 reads SYDVKM. V was cut by 2 bases and J by 2 bases, with 10 bases left in between. CDR3 length: 15 residues. Assay used: immunoSEQ multiplex PCR; TCRdb lists only in-frame clones, some missing. This table has about 280,000 clones, 80% to 90% appearing once. The sequence was collected from a woman aged 18-30 years in good health and CMV-seronegative. V gene TRBV28 combines with J gene TRBJ1-5; the D gene is possibly TRBD1 (6 bases). Material: PBMCs. The CDR3 protein is CASSLGGGGNQPQHF. The CDR3 bases are TGTGCCAGCAGTTTAGGGGGCGGTGGCAATCAGCCCCAGCATTTT.